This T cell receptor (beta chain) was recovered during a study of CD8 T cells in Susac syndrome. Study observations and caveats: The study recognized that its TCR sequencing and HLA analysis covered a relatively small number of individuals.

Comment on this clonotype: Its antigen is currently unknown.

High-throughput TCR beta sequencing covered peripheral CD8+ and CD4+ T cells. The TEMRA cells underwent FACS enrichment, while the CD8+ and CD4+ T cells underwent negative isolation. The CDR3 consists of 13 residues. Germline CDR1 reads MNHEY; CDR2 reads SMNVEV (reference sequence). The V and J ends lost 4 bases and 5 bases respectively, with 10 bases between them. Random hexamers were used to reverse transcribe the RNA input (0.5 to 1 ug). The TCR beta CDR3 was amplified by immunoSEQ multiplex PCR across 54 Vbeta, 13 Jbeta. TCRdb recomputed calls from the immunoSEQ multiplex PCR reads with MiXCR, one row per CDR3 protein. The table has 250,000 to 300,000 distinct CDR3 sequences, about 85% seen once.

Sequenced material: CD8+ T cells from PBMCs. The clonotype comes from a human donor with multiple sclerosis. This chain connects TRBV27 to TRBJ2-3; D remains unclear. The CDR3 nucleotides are TGTGCCAGCAGTTGGCAACTTCAAGATACGCAGTATTTT. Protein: CASSWQLQDTQYF.